These 18 T cell receptor beta chains were all obtained from the same sample, sequenced in a study of T-cell reconstitution after alpha-beta-depleted transplantation in children. A TCRbeta library incorporating unique molecular identifiers was prepared. TCRdb reprocessed the PCR reads via MiXCR and lists one record per CDR3 protein. Of 450,000 to 550,000 distinct CDR3 sequences in the sample, about an eighth were seen once. Source: PBMCs, mostly from graft donor cells, taken 180 days after TCRalphabeta/CD19-depleted stem cell transplant. These receptors came from a female patient aged 2 to 10 who had a stem cell transplant for aplastic anemia, so the T cells may come from the graft donor.

CDR3 coding DNA: TGTGCCAGCAGCCCCGTACAGGGGACTCACTATGGCTACACCTTC. This gives the protein CASSPVQGTHYGYTF. The chain joins TRBV7-8 to TRBJ1-2; TRBD1 aligns across 7 bases. V gave up 5 bases and J gave up 3 bases; unmatched junction bases: 9. This CDR3 has 15 amino acids. In germline, CDR1 is SGHVS, CDR2 FQNEAQ.

Written as DNA, the CDR3 is TGTGCCAGCAGCTTTACCGGGACAGGGGCAACGCAGTACTTC. Amino acid sequence: CASSFTGTGATQYF. The chain combines TRBV11-2 with TRBJ2-7; 10 nucleotides match TRBD1. Germline V gene data show CDR1 as SGHAT and CDR2 as FQNNGV. The CDR3 consists of 14 residues. Trimming at V came to 3 bases and at J to 9 bases, leaving 8 bases not matched to a gene.

A few counts support this clonotype. V is TRBV5-1 and J is TRBJ2-7; 8 nucleotides match TRBD1. V lost 0 bases, J lost 3 bases, and 11 bases stayed unmatched. The V gene's germline CDR1 is SGHRS and CDR2 YFSETQ. The CDR3 spans 17 residues. The DNA for the CDR3 is TGCGCCAGCAGCTTGGCCCCGGGACAGGTTGTACTCTACGAGCAGTACTTC. Its translation is CASSLAPGQVVLYEQYF.

The J gene is TRBJ1-2, the V gene TRBV6-5, with D unresolved. Trimming left V 4 bases short and J 8 bases short, with 14 bases between. The germline CDR1 and CDR2 sequences are MNHEY and SVGAGI. The CDR3 runs to 13 residues. This CDR3 is CASSFGPGGGYTF. CDR3 nucleotide sequence: TGTGCCAGCAGTTTCGGCCCAGGCGGCGGCTACACCTTC.

The chain links TRBV18 to TRBJ2-1, with a tentative D call TRBD2 (5 bases). CDR1 and CDR2 from the germline V gene are KGHSH and LQKENI. The CDR3 sequence is 15 residues long. Trimming took off 0 bases at V and 8 bases at J, with 14 bases between the two ends. The CDR3, as DNA: TGTGCCAGCTCACCACCGGGTAGGGCCGGGGATGAGCAGTTCTTC. It is translated as CASSPPGRAGDEQFF.

This clonotype was found a few times. The genes are TRBV7-8 and TRBJ2-1; 12 nucleotides line up with TRBD2. The CDR3 extends over 19 amino acids. V lost 2 bases to trimming and J lost 0 bases; unmatched junction nucleotides: 8. From germline, CDR1 is SGHVS and CDR2 FQNEAQ. The CDR3 sequence: CASSLSGLAGPSSYNEQFF. CDR3 nucleotides: TGTGCCAGCAGCTTATCGGGACTAGCGGGCCCGAGCTCCTACAATGAGCAGTTCTTC. The full variable domain, completed using reference TRBV7-8 and TRBJ2-1, is GAGVSQSPRYKVAKRGQDVALRCDPISGHVSLFWYQQALGQGPEFLTYFQNEAQLDKSGLPSDRFFAERPEGSVSTLKIQRTQQEDSAVYLCASSLSGLAGPSSYNEQFFGPGTRLTVL.

The V call is TRBV15, the J call TRBJ2-7, with TRBD1 matching 9 bases. Losses at the gene ends were 5 bases for V and 0 bases for J; bases not matched to a gene: 5. The CDR3 consists of 15 residues. Germline CDR1 and CDR2: LNHNV and YYDKDF (reference sequence). The CDR3 protein is CATSGLGQGSYEQYF. CDR3 in DNA: TGTGCCACCAGCGGCCTGGGACAGGGCTCCTACGAGCAGTACTTC.

The chain carries TRBV3-1 and TRBJ2-6, with TRBD2 matching over 7 bases. The CDR3 length is 19 residues. Unmatched junction bases numbered 8, after V lost 0 bases and J lost 0 bases. Germline-derived CDR1 and CDR2 are LGHDT and YNNKEL (reference sequence). CDR3 loop: CASSQDASGFFSGANVLTF. The CDR3 DNA reads as TGTGCCAGCAGCCAAGATGCTAGCGGATTTTTCTCTGGGGCCAACGTCCTGACTTTC.

V and J are TRBV5-1 and TRBJ1-1; weak D call: TRBD1 (5 bases). The V end lost 0 bases, the J end lost 0 bases, and 12 bases lay between the germline ends. The CDR3 is 16 residues long. Germline values: CDR1 SGHRS, CDR2 YFSETQ. The CDR3 reads CASSLEGAIMNTEAFF. DNA for the CDR3: TGCGCCAGCAGCTTGGAAGGGGCGATCATGAACACTGAAGCTTTCTTT.

The chain joins TRBV28 to TRBJ2-1, with D unresolved. This CDR3 contains 17 residues. V dropped 3 bases and J dropped 3 bases, with 18 bases sitting between them. The germline V gene has CDR1 MDHEN and CDR2 SYDVKM. The chain's CDR3 is CASSFVGSSYNYNEQFF. The CDR3 DNA reads TGTGCCAGCAGTTTCGTCGGCTCCTCCTATAACTACAATGAGCAGTTCTTC.

This clonotype was counted ten times or more. This chain connects TRBV5-1 to TRBJ2-5; the match to TRBD1 covers 7 bases. This CDR3 has 13 residues. CDR1 and CDR2 from the germline V gene are SGHRS and YFSETQ. Trimming cost V 5 bases and J 1 base; bases outside gene matches: 2. The CDR3 DNA sequence: TGCGCCAGCAGGCGGACAGGCCAAGAGACCCAGTACTTC. It translates to CASRRTGQETQYF.

This chain links TRBV20-1 with TRBJ2-3; TRBD2 aligns across 8 bases. The CDR3 has 13 residues. The germline V gene has CDR1 DFQATT and CDR2 SNEGSKA (reference sequence). Trimming removed 5 bases from V and 6 bases from J; junction bases left unmatched: 7. CDR3 in DNA: TGCAGTGCTTCCCAAGCGGGAGCGGATACGCAGTATTTT. As protein: CSASQAGADTQYF.

This clonotype was observed a handful of times. This chain joins TRBV7-8 and TRBJ1-2; D is uncertain. This CDR3 spans 13 amino acids. Germline CDR1 reads SGHVS; CDR2 reads FQNEAQ. V was trimmed by 2 bases and J by 6 bases, leaving 10 bases between them. The CDR3 DNA follows: TGTGCCAGCAGCTTATGGGGAAAGGATGGCTACACCTTC. Amino acid sequence: CASSLWGKDGYTF.

This chain connects TRBV4-2 to TRBJ1-2; TRBD1 matches 9 bases. The CDR3 is 16 amino acids. With 3 bases clipped from V and 3 bases from J, the junction kept 8 bases outside the gene matches. The germline V gene encodes CDR1 LGHNA and CDR2 YNFKEQ. CDR3 nucleotide sequence: TGTGCCAGCAGCCAGTCCGGGACAGGGTTTCACTATGGCTACACCTTC. Encoded protein: CASSQSGTGFHYGYTF.

This clonotype appeared a few times. V gene TRBV6-1 combines with J gene TRBJ2-1, with a weak D call TRBD2 (5 bases). The germline V gene has CDR1 MNHNS and CDR2 SASEGT. The CDR3 totals 14 residues. The ends were cut back, 6 bases at V and 0 bases at J, with 9 bases in the middle. CDR3 in amino acids: CASRGLSSYNEQFF. The CDR3 bases are TGTGCCAGCAGAGGACTCAGCTCCTACAATGAGCAGTTCTTC.

This clonotype was observed a few times. CDR3 residues: CATSRDQTGGSYEQYF. CDR3 nucleotide sequence: TGTGCCACCAGCAGAGATCAGACAGGGGGATCCTACGAGCAGTACTTC. This chain links TRBV15 with TRBJ2-7; TRBD1 agrees at 9 bases. Germline V CDR1 and CDR2: LNHNV, YYDKDF (reference sequence). V was clipped by 0 bases and J by 1 base; unmatched bases: 4. This CDR3 spans 16 amino acids.

V usage is TRBV5-1 and J usage is TRBJ2-1, with a weak D call TRBD2 (6 bases). V shed 0 bases and J shed 3 bases, with 19 bases lying between them. This CDR3 is built from 18 residues. Germline CDR1 and CDR2: SGHRS and YFSETQ. The CDR3, as DNA: TGCGCCAGCAGCTTGGGTCGTCTGGCGGGACTGCTCTACAATGAGCAGTTCTTC. Residues: CASSLGRLAGLLYNEQFF.

In its sample, this clonotype was seen a few times. The V call is TRBV14, the J call TRBJ2-7; 7 bases match TRBD1. With 2 bases clipped from V and 1 base from J, the junction kept 5 bases outside the gene matches. The CDR3 has 15 amino acids. CDR1 SGHDN and CDR2 FVKESK come from the germline V gene. CDR3: CASSQQQGPSYEQYF. Written as DNA, the CDR3 is TGTGCCAGCAGCCAACAACAGGGGCCATCCTACGAGCAGTACTTC.